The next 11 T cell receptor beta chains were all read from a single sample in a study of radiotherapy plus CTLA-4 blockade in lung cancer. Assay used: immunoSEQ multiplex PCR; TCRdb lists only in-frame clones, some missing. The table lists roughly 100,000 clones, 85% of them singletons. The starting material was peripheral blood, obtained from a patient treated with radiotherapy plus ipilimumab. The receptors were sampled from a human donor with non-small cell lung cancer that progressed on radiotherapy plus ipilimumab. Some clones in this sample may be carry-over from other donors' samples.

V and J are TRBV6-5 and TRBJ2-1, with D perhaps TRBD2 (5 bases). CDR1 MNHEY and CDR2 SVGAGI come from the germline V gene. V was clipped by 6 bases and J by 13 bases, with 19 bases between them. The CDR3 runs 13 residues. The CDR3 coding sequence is TGTGCCAGCAGAATTCCGGGGAGTCTAGGCCAGTTCTTC. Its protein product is CASRIPGSLGQFF.

CDR3 amino acids: CASSVKLTEFSYNEQFF. The CDR3 DNA is TGTGCCAGCAGCGTAAAACTGACGGAGTTCTCCTACAATGAGCAGTTCTTC. The rearrangement links TRBV9 to TRBJ2-1; D unresolved. The germline V gene encodes CDR1 SGDLS and CDR2 YYNGEE. The germline V and J ends were trimmed by 1 base and 0 bases, with 14 bases remaining between them. The CDR3 is made up of 17 amino acids.

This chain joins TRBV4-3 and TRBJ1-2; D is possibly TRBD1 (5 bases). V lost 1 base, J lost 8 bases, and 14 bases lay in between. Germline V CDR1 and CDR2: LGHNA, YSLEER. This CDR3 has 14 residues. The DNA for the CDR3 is TGCGCCAGCAGCCAAGGACAGTCATATGAGGGCTACACCTTC. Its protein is CASSQGQSYEGYTF.

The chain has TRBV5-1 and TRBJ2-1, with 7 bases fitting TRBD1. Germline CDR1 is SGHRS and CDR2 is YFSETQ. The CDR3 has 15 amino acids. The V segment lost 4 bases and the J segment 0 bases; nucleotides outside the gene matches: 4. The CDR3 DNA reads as TGCGCCAGCAGCCCGGGACAGCTCTCCTACAATGAGCAGTTCTTC. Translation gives CASSPGQLSYNEQFF.

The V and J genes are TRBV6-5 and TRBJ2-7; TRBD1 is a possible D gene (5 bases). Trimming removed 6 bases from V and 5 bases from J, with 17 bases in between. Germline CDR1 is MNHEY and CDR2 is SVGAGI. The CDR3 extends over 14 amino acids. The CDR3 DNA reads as TGTGCCAGCAGCACCGGGCTCGAAGGGGACGAGCAGTACTTC. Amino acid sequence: CASSTGLEGDEQYF.

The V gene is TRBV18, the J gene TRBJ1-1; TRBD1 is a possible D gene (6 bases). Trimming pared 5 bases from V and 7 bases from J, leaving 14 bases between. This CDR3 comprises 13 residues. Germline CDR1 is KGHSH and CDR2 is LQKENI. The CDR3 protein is CASSNTGPGEAFF. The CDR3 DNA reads TGTGCCAGCTCAAACACAGGGCCTGGTGAAGCTTTCTTT.

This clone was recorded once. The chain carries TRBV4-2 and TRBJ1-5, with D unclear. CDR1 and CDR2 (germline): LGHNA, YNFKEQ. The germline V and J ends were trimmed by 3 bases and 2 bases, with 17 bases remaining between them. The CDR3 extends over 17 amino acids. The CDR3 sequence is CASSHPGSANGNQPQHF. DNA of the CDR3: TGTGCCAGCAGCCACCCCGGGTCGGCGAATGGCAATCAGCCCCAGCATTTT.

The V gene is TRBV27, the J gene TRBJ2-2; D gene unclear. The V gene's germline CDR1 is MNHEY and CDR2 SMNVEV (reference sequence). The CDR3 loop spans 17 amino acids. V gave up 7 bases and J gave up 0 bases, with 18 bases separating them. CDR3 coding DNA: TGTGCCAGCACCCCGATGTACCAACAGACGAACACCGGGGAGCTGTTTTTT. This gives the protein CASTPMYQQTNTGELFF.

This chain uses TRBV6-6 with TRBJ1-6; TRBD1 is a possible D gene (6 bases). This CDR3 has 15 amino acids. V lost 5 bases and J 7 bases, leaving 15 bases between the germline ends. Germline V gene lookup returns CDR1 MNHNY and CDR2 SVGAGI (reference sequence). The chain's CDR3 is CASSARQAQNSPLHF. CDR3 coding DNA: TGTGCCAGCAGTGCACGACAGGCACAGAATTCACCCCTCCACTTT.

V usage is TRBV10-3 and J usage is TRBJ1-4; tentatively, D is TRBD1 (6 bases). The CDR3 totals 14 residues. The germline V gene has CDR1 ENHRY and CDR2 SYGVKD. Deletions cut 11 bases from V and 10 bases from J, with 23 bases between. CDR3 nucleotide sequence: TGTGCCTCCCATGGCGAGGGGGGTGATGCAAAACTGTTTTTT. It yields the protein CASHGEGGDAKLFF.

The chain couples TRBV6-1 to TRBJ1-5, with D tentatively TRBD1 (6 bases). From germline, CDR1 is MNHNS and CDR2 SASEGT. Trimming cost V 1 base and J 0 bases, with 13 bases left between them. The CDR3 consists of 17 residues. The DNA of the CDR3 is TGTGCCAGCAGTGAAGTATTGGACAGTTATAGCAATCAGCCCCAGCATTTT. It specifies CASSEVLDSYSNQPQHF.